This is a list of T cell receptor beta chains from one sample in a study of technical replicates of blood from a handful of donors. Clones were read by immunoSEQ multiplex PCR, and TCRdb kept only the in-frame ones, dropping some. The repertoire has about 68,000 clones, approximately 97% of them found once; the top ten carry 0.2% to 0.3%. Material: T cells isolated from PBMCs. These receptors were collected from a human donor in good health. Each CDR3 is given with its conserved first and last residue. A D gene is named only where the DNA matches it firmly. Not every row has a clone size; where given, it reads once, few, many or a size class.

j_gene	d_gene	abundance	v_gene	CDR3aa	CDR3nt
TRBJ1-2	NA	NA	TRBV7-3	CASSLESGVDNYGYTF	TGTGCCAGCAGCTTAGAGAGCGGGGTGGACAACTATGGCTACACCTTC
TRBJ2-1	TRBD2	NA	TRBV7-9	CASSLRAGTHNEQFF	TGTGCCAGCAGCTTACGAGCGGGAACGCACAATGAGCAGTTCTTC
TRBJ2-1	TRBD2	NA	TRBV30	CAWSLAATYNEQFF	TGTGCCTGGAGCCTAGCGGCTACCTACAATGAGCAGTTCTTC
TRBJ2-7	NA	once	TRBV2	CASSGISYEQYF	TGTGCCAGCAGCGGGATTTCCTACGAGCAGTACTTC
TRBJ1-2	NA	NA	TRBV4-1	CASSRSDADRTYGYTF	TGCGCCAGCAGCCGCTCTGACGCAGACAGGACCTATGGCTACACCTTC
TRBJ2-7	NA	NA	TRBV6-5	CASSYSAGNTYEQYF	TGTGCCAGCAGTTACTCCGCAGGTAATACCTACGAGCAGTACTTC
TRBJ1-5	TRBD1	NA	TRBV28	CASRRPGQGHQPQHF	TGTGCCAGCAGGAGACCGGGACAGGGTCATCAGCCCCAGCATTTT
TRBJ2-3	TRBD2	NA	TRBV30	CAWSQGGQDTQYF	TGTGCCTGGAGTCAGGGAGGGCAAGATACGCAGTATTTT
TRBJ1-5	NA	NA	TRBV27	CASSFPGQPQHF	TGTGCCAGCAGTTTTCCGGGACAGCCCCAGCATTTT
TRBJ1-1	NA	NA	TRBV7-9	CASSLGAQNTEAFF	TGTGCCAGCAGCTTAGGGGCCCAGAACACTGAAGCTTTCTTT
TRBJ1-2	NA	NA	TRBV5-1	CASSLDSGQTNYGYTF	TGCGCCAGCAGCTTGGACTCGGGACAAACTAACTATGGCTACACCTTC
TRBJ2-5	TRBD2	NA	TRBV5-1	CASSLALGGRAEETQYF	TGCGCCAGCAGCTTGGCCCTCGGCGGGAGGGCCGAAGAGACCCAGTACTTC
TRBJ2-3	TRBD2	NA	TRBV2	CASSFTGGADTQYF	TGTGCCAGCAGTTTTACGGGAGGGGCAGATACGCAGTATTTT
TRBJ2-3	TRBD1	NA	TRBV29-1	CSVAPTGGTDTQYF	TGCAGCGTTGCCCCCACAGGGGGCACAGATACGCAGTATTTT
TRBJ2-3	NA	NA	TRBV4-3	CASSQAREWSDTQYF	TGCGCCAGCAGCCAAGCGAGGGAGTGGTCAGATACGCAGTATTTT
TRBJ2-2	NA	NA	TRBV7-8	CASSPVLRLVGRANTGELFF	TGTGCCAGCAGCCCGGTTCTAAGATTGGTCGGGAGAGCGAACACCGGGGAGCTGTTTTTT
TRBJ1-5	TRBD1	NA	TRBV28	CASSSAEDRSNQPQHF	TGTGCCAGCAGTTCCGCAGAGGACAGGTCTAATCAGCCCCAGCATTTT
TRBJ2-1	TRBD2	NA	TRBV30	CACQASGDNEQFF	TGTGCCTGTCAGGCTAGCGGGGACAATGAGCAGTTCTTC
TRBJ1-2	NA	NA	TRBV29-1	CSVVETEANYGYTF	TGCAGCGTTGTTGAGACAGAAGCTAACTATGGCTACACCTTC
TRBJ2-7	TRBD2	NA	TRBV13	CASSPGTSYEQYF	TGTGCCAGCAGCCCCGGGACTAGCTACGAGCAGTACTTC
TRBJ1-4	NA	NA	TRBV30	CAWRDVRKNEKLFF	TGTGCCTGGAGAGATGTGCGGAAAAATGAAAAACTGTTTTTT
TRBJ2-3	TRBD1	NA	TRBV5-1	CASSLGSQGTDTQYF	TGCGCCAGCAGCTTGGGATCACAGGGGACAGATACGCAGTATTTT
TRBJ2-1	TRBD2	once	TRBV19	CASTMGKSGSSDEQFF	TGTGCCAGTACCATGGGGAAAAGCGGGAGTTCTGATGAGCAGTTCTTC
TRBJ2-3	TRBD2	NA	TRBV14	CASSQEREIDTQYF	TGTGCCAGCAGCCAAGAGCGGGAGATAGATACGCAGTATTTT
TRBJ1-1	NA	NA	TRBV7-9	CASSPTAPNTEAFF	TGTGCCAGCAGCCCAACAGCCCCGAATACTGAAGCTTTCTTT
TRBJ2-2	TRBD1	NA	TRBV9	CASSGPGQAANTGELFF	TGTGCCAGCAGCGGCCCGGGACAGGCCGCGAACACCGGGGAGCTGTTTTTT